These 16 T cell receptor beta chains share one sample of origin, sequenced in a study of metastatic and nonmetastatic thyroid tumors (dated by TCRdb to 2018 to 2021). Library generation was performed with PCR. Sequencing instrument: Illumina HiSeq 4000. TCRdb reworked the public reads: Q25 trimming with fastp, MiXCR clone assembly, productive beta chains retained. For this sample the table gives over 30,000 clones, of which around 7% were detected only once. Around two fifths of the sample is taken by the ten largest. No treatment had been received by any patient before thyroid surgery. The material sequenced was blood. The receptor source for this set is a female donor with papillary thyroid cancer or a benign thyroid nodule (not recorded which). Some clones in this sample may be carry-over from other donors' samples.

The table lists this clone with many counts. The chain couples TRBV6-1 to TRBJ2-7, with 9 bases aligning to TRBD1. With 4 bases clipped from V and 1 base from J, the junction kept 8 bases outside the gene matches. The CDR3 has 16 amino acids. The germline V gene has CDR1 MNHNS and CDR2 SASEGT. CDR3 region: CASSGLNRGLSYEQYF. As DNA, the CDR3 is TGTGCCAGCAGTGGGCTAAACAGGGGGCTGTCCTACGAGCAGTACTTC.

This clone was seen many times. The chain links TRBV7-9 to TRBJ2-1, with D possibly called TRBD1 or TRBD2 (5 bases each). This CDR3 is built from 14 residues. Per the germline V gene, CDR1 is SEHNR and CDR2 is FQNEAQ (reference sequence). V shed 7 bases and J shed 6 bases, with 16 bases lying between them. CDR3 DNA: TGTGCCAGCAACCACGATGGGACCTCCAATGAGCAGTTCTTC. Its protein product is CASNHDGTSNEQFF.

This clone was found many times. The missing conserved phenylalanine or tryptophan at the end of this CDR3 makes a read error likely. The chain uses TRBV30 and TRBJ1-2, with D possibly being TRBD1 (6 bases). V gave up 1 base and J gave up 7 bases, with 16 bases separating them. Germline lookup yields CDR1 GTSNPN and CDR2 SVGIG (reference sequence). This CDR3 is built from 14 residues. The CDR3, as DNA: TGTGCCTGGAGTGCCCTGCAGGGGTTGGGTGGCTACACCCTC. Amino acids: CAWSALQGLGGYTL.

This chain joins TRBV3-1 and TRBJ2-6; 8 bases are a match to TRBD1. Germline CDR1 LGHDT, CDR2 YNNKEL (reference sequence). V lost 4 bases, J lost 2 bases, and 13 bases stayed unmatched. The CDR3 loop spans 19 amino acids. The CDR3 here is CASSPSDGQGVTGANVLTF. The CDR3 coding sequence is TGTGCCAGCAGCCCTTCCGACGGACAGGGAGTAACTGGGGCCAACGTCCTGACTTTC.

A note on this clone: Just one base apart from a much larger clone, this may be a read error. The chain recombines TRBV4-1 with TRBJ2-1; D perhaps matches TRBD1 (6 bases). Looked up from germline, CDR1 is MGHRA and CDR2 is YSYEKL. The germline V and J ends were trimmed by 0 bases and 0 bases, with 15 bases remaining between them. The CDR3 loop spans 18 amino acids. CDR3 amino acids: CASSQESSGGLSYNEQFF. The CDR3, as DNA: TGCGCCAGCAGCCAAGAATCCAGTGGGGGCCTCTCCTACAATGAGCAGTTCTTC.

This clone is labeled medium-sized. The rearrangement links TRBV19 to TRBJ2-2; the D is unclear. Germline-derived CDR1 and CDR2 are LNHDA and SQIVND (reference sequence). V gave up 6 bases and J gave up 7 bases, with 6 bases separating them. The length of the CDR3 is 11 residues. CDR3 sequence: CASRGNGELFF. CDR3 bases: TGTGCCAGTAGGGGAAACGGGGAGCTGTTTTTT.

With regard to this clone: A read error may account for a junction end that differs from germline. The J gene is TRBJ2-2, the V gene TRBV6-2 or TRBV6-3, with D possibly being TRBD1 or TRBD2 (5 bases each). Germline CDR1 reads MNHEY; CDR2 reads SVGEGT. The length of the CDR3 is 20 residues. CDR3 nucleotide sequence: TGTGCCAGCAGTTACTCAGGAGCGGTAGGGGTCAGTCGGTACACCGGGGAACTGTTTTTT. Residues: CASSYSGAVGVSRYTGELFF.

In this sample, this clone turned up many times. The V call is TRBV7-3, the J call TRBJ2-3, with TRBD2 as a possible D gene (5 bases). CDR1 and CDR2 (germline): SGHTA, FQGTGA. Trimming stripped 4 bases from V and 11 bases from J, with 13 bases between. CDR3 length: 12 amino acids. Here the CDR3 reads CASSSNHGVQYF. In DNA, the CDR3 is TGTGCCAGCAGCTCCAACCACGGGGTGCAGTATTTT.

A few counts support this clone. This sequence may be a read error, since a much larger clone differs from it by one base. The rearrangement uses TRBV28 and TRBJ2-1; 8 positions agree with TRBD2. Losses at the gene ends were 6 bases for V and 9 bases for J; bases not matched to a gene: 13. The CDR3 has 15 residues. CDR1 is MDHEN and CDR2 is SYDVKM in the germline V gene. The DNA for the CDR3 is TGTGCCAGCAGCCCGGGAGGGACCCCCCTCAGTGAGCAGTTCTTC. It translates to CASSPGGTPLSEQFF. The full variable domain, with the rest looked up from reference TRBV28 and TRBJ2-1, is DVKVTQSSRYLVKRTGEKVFLECVQDMDHENMFWYRQDPGLGLRLIYFSYDVKMKEKGDIPEGYSVSREKKERFSLILESASTNQTSMYLCASSPGGTPLSEQFFGPGTRLTVL.

This clone was seen repeatedly, ten times or more. The rearrangement joins TRBV6-1 to TRBJ2-7, with 7 bases identical to TRBD1. Trimming cost V 3 bases and J 1 base; bases outside gene matches: 3. The CDR3 is 14 amino acids. Germline values: CDR1 MNHNS, CDR2 SASEGT. CDR3 sequence reads: CASSDRDRSYEQYF. Here the CDR3 DNA reads TGTGCCAGCAGTGACCGGGACAGATCCTACGAGCAGTACTTC.

This clone was counted ten times or more. The chain uses TRBV19 and TRBJ2-1; TRBD2 matches at 10 bases. CDR3 size: 15 residues. Per germline, CDR1 LNHDA and CDR2 SQIVND (reference sequence). V gave up 6 bases and J gave up 11 bases; unmatched junction bases: 13. CDR3 protein: CASRIPLIAGGQQFF. The CDR3, as DNA: TGTGCCAGTAGAATCCCTCTCATAGCGGGAGGACAGCAGTTCTTC.

Many counts were recorded for this clone. The chain uses TRBV10-1 and TRBJ2-3; D is perhaps TRBD1 or TRBD2 (5 bases each). Per germline, CDR1 WNHNN and CDR2 SYGVQD (reference sequence). V was cut by 5 bases and J by 11 bases, with 20 bases left in between. The CDR3 totals 14 residues. CDR3 residues: CASSSGTARFGQYF. In DNA, the CDR3 is TGCGCCAGCAGTTCCGGGACGGCTCGATTTGGGCAGTATTTT.

This clone has at least ten counts. This rearrangement joins TRBV7-9 to TRBJ2-5; D may be TRBD2 (6 bases). Germline assignment: CDR1 SEHNR and CDR2 FQNEAQ (reference sequence). The CDR3 runs to 13 residues. The V end was cut by 4 bases, the J end by 7 bases, with 13 bases between. The CDR3 reads CASSWESRGTQYF. CDR3 bases: TGTGCCAGCAGCTGGGAGTCGCGGGGGACCCAGTACTTC.

This clone came up many times. This chain uses TRBV27 with TRBJ1-5; weak D call: TRBD1 (6 bases). The V gene's germline CDR1 is MNHEY and CDR2 SMNVEV (reference sequence). The CDR3 is 17 amino acids. V was trimmed by 5 bases and J by 1 base, leaving 18 bases between them. The chain's CDR3 is CASSPITGFRSNQPQHF. CDR3 coding DNA: TGTGCCAGCAGTCCAATAACAGGGTTTCGAAGCAATCAGCCCCAGCATTTT.

V is TRBV6-1 and J is TRBJ2-7; D tentatively reads TRBD1 or TRBD2 (5 bases each). Between the trimmed V and J ends, which lost 4 bases and 3 bases, there was a span of 13 bases. CDR1 and CDR2 (germline): MNHNS, SASEGT. The CDR3 contains 14 residues. The CDR3 spells CASSAGAAYYEQYF. As DNA, the CDR3 is TGTGCCAGCAGTGCCGGGGCAGCATACTACGAGCAGTACTTC.

This clone has ten or more counts. The sample holds other DNA sequences that translate to the same CDR3. The chain recombines TRBV4-3 with TRBJ2-5, with D unclear. Trimming took off 0 bases at V and 2 bases at J, with 10 bases between the two ends. CDR1 is LGHNA, CDR2 YSLEER, per germline. The CDR3 consists of 15 residues. CDR3 loop: CASSQDALRQETQYF. As DNA, the CDR3 is TGCGCCAGCAGCCAAGATGCGTTGCGTCAAGAGACCCAGTACTTC.